These T cell receptor beta chains were read from a single sample in a study of naive and memory T cell subsets. TCRdb called the UMI-ligation and nested PCR reads again in MiXCR, with one record for every CDR3 protein. The sample comprises tens of thousands of distinct CDR3 sequences, 11% of which are singletons, and around 0.13% rests with the top ten. Sequencing was done on a sample of naive CD4+ T cells from blood. Every receptor here comes from a human donor in good health. Both conserved end residues are part of each CDR3. A D gene is named only where the DNA matches it firmly. Only part of the rows carry a size: once, few, many, or a class if the clone is expanded.

J gene | V gene | D gene | clone size | CDR3 DNA | CDR3 protein
TRBJ2-7 | TRBV7-2 | - | few | TGTGCCAGCAGCTCGATCTACGAGCAGTACTTC | CASSSIYEQYF
TRBJ2-3 | TRBV28 | - | - | TGTGCCAGCTTGACTAGTTACGATACGCAGTATTTT | CASLTSYDTQYF
TRBJ2-2 | TRBV6-5 | TRBD2 | many | TGTGCCAGCAGTGGCTCCGGACTAGCGGGAGAGGACGGGGAGCTGTTTTTT | CASSGSGLAGEDGELFF
TRBJ2-5 | TRBV29-1 | TRBD1 | few | TGCAGCGTTGTGGACCTAGGGACAGGATTAATTAGAGAGACCCAGTACTTC | CSVVDLGTGLIRETQYF
TRBJ1-1 | TRBV18 | - | - | TGTGCCAGCTCACCGGGTGACGGCACTGAAGCTTTCTTT | CASSPGDGTEAFF
TRBJ2-7 | TRBV18 | - | few | TGTGCCAGCTCACCACAGGGTAACCCCGGGTACGAGCAGTACTTC | CASSPQGNPGYEQYF
TRBJ2-7 | TRBV20-1 | TRBD1 | - | TGCAGTGCTAACCGGCAGGGGGCCTACGAGCAGTACTTC | CSANRQGAYEQYF
TRBJ1-2 | TRBV6-6 | - | - | TGTGCCAGCAAAATACTAGCTAACTATGGCTACACCTTC | CASKILANYGYTF
TRBJ1-5 | TRBV5-1 | - | - | TGCGCCAGCAGCCCTGGGGCAGGTCCCTATCAGCCCCAGCATTTT | CASSPGAGPYQPQHF
TRBJ2-3 | TRBV29-1 | - | - | TGCAGCGTTGATGGATCTAGCACAGATACGCAGTATTTT | CSVDGSSTDTQYF
TRBJ1-6 | TRBV7-9 | - | - | TGTGCCAGCAGCTTAGGAACGGGGAATTCACCCCTCCACTTT | CASSLGTGNSPLHF
TRBJ2-7 | TRBV18 | - | - | TGTGCCAGCTCACACAAGACAGGTTTCGAGCAGTACTTC | CASSHKTGFEQYF
TRBJ2-7 | TRBV6-2/TRBV6-3 | TRBD1 | few | TGTGCCAGCAGTTCCCGGACAGGGAACCTCTACGAGCAGTACTTC | CASSSRTGNLYEQYF
TRBJ1-5 | TRBV6-2/TRBV6-3 | TRBD1 | - | TGTGCCAGCAGCGGGACAGGGATGGGACATCAGCCCCAGCATTTT | CASSGTGMGHQPQHF
TRBJ1-4 | TRBV20-1 | - | - | TGCAGTGCTAGACGCAGTGCAACTAATGAAAAACTGTTTTTT | CSARRSATNEKLFF
TRBJ2-1 | TRBV20-1 | - | - | TGCAGTGCTAGGCTCGGGGTAGGGTACAATGAGCAGTTCTTC | CSARLGVGYNEQFF
TRBJ2-6 | TRBV12-3/TRBV12-4 | - | - | TGTGCCAGCAGTTCCTGGGGGGCCGGGGCCAACGTCCTGACTTTC | CASSSWGAGANVLTF
TRBJ2-2 | TRBV6-9 | TRBD1 | - | TGTGCCAGCAGCCGACAGGGGTATATCGCCGGGGAGCTGTTTTTT | CASSRQGYIAGELFF
TRBJ2-5 | TRBV20-1 | TRBD1 | many | TGCAGTGCTAGAGATTGGGACAGGGTTAGAGTCGAGACCCAGTACTTC | CSARDWDRVRVETQYF
TRBJ1-4 | TRBV27 | TRBD1 | few | TGTGCCAGCAGTACAAAGACAGGGGCGTATGAAAAACTGTTTTTT | CASSTKTGAYEKLFF
TRBJ2-3 | TRBV6-2/TRBV6-3 | TRBD1 | many | TGTGCCAGCAGCCGGGGACAGGCAGGCACAGATACGCAGTATTTT | CASSRGQAGTDTQYF
TRBJ2-4 | TRBV12-3/TRBV12-4 | - | many | TGTGCCAGCAGCCCCCTCGGGGAGAGGGCCAAAAACATTCAGTACTTC | CASSPLGERAKNIQYF
TRBJ2-2 | TRBV5-1 | TRBD1 | many | TGCGCCAGCAGCTTGAGACAGGGGAACACCGGGGAGCTGTTTTTT | CASSLRQGNTGELFF
TRBJ2-7 | TRBV14 | - | - | TGTGCCAGCAGCCAAGTCGGACCCTACGAGCAGTACTTC | CASSQVGPYEQYF
TRBJ1-1 | TRBV27 | - | many | TGTGCCAGCAGTGCCCGTTGGACTAGTGAAGCTTTCTTT | CASSARWTSEAFF
TRBJ1-2 | TRBV6-6 | - | - | TGTGCCAGCAGTTACGACAGTACCTTAATAGGCTACACCTTC | CASSYDSTLIGYTF
TRBJ1-2 | TRBV5-6 | - | many | TGTGCCAGCAGCTTGTCCCGCACCGATTATGGCTACACCTTC | CASSLSRTDYGYTF
TRBJ2-3 | TRBV12-3/TRBV12-4 | - | few | TGTGCCAGCAGTTTAGGGGGGTCTAATACGCAGTATTTT | CASSLGGSNTQYF
TRBJ2-7 | TRBV18 | TRBD2 | few | TGTGCCAGCTCACCTCCGGATCCCGGGGGGATCGGCGAGCAGTACTTC | CASSPPDPGGIGEQYF
TRBJ2-3 | TRBV7-9 | TRBD2 | many | TGTGCCAGCAGCCGGGGAGGGACTAGCACAGATACGCAGTATTTT | CASSRGGTSTDTQYF
TRBJ2-6 | TRBV29-1 | - | few | TGCAGCGTTCGGAGCGTTCCGGGACAATTTAGCTCTGGGGCCAACGTCCTGACTTTC | CSVRSVPGQFSSGANVLTF
TRBJ2-7 | TRBV20-1 | - | many | TGCAGTGCTCTCAGTATGGGGGTTGAATCCTACGAGCAGTACTTC | CSALSMGVESYEQYF
TRBJ1-1 | TRBV7-2 | TRBD1 | - | TGTGCCAGCAGCTTTCATCGGGACAGGGGTATGGACACTGAAGCTTTCTTT | CASSFHRDRGMDTEAFF
TRBJ2-2 | TRBV4-3 | TRBD1 | many | TGCGCCAGCAGCCGTCGGACAGGGACCGGGGAGCTGTTTTTT | CASSRRTGTGELFF
TRBJ2-3 | TRBV5-4 | - | many | TGTGCCACCGCACCCGCCCGCACAGATACGCAGTATTTT | CATAPARTDTQYF
TRBJ2-5 | TRBV15 | - | few | TGTGCCACCAGTCGTCCCCCTCAAGAGACCCAGTACTTC | CATSRPPQETQYF
TRBJ2-1 | TRBV7-2 | TRBD2 | few | TGTGCCAGCAGCTTACAAGCGGGAGGGGGGGGGTTCTTC | CASSLQAGGGGFF
TRBJ1-1 | TRBV20-1 | - | many | TGCAGTGCTAGAGACAGGCTATACACTGAAGCTTTCTTT | CSARDRLYTEAFF
TRBJ2-2 | TRBV12-3/TRBV12-4 | - | - | TGTGCCAGCAGTCTCGGGGATACGAACACCGGGGAGCTGTTTTTT | CASSLGDTNTGELFF
TRBJ2-3 | TRBV7-8 | - | - | TGTGCCAGCAGCTTAGACTTGATACGCACAGATACGCAGTATTTT | CASSLDLIRTDTQYF
TRBJ2-1 | TRBV12-3/TRBV12-4 | TRBD2 | - | TGTGCCAGCAGTTTGAGGCGGGAGGGTAATGAGCAGTTCTTC | CASSLRREGNEQFF